The clone carrying this T cell receptor (beta chain) was seen once. The antigen remains unidentified. In the PCR, 60 Vbeta and 13 Jbeta primers were used. Authors' methods: Around 11 million shared chains were among around 80 million unique TCR beta chains counted in a later analysis. Produced via immunoSEQ multiplex PCR; TCRdb's table is partial and in-frame only. V and J calls and clone size are copied from that table; D and trimming were computed from the DNA. The sample yields about 200,000 clones, around 73% seen once. The source of the sample is a study of cytomegalovirus exposure and HLA in healthy donors. The overall study: A previous analysis identified 100 million to 120 million unique TCR beta sequences derived from approximately 190 million T cells. Of roughly 400 genotyped donors, around 84% clustered with self-reported Caucasian donors. Study observations and caveats: In a later analysis, a genetic analysis reported fewer productive-TCR N-insertions in an Asian-associated ancestry cluster than the cohort average.

This clonotype originated in a woman in her twenties or thirties in good health and CMV-seronegative. The sequenced sample consisted of PBMCs.

CDR3 nucleotides: TGTGCCTGGAGTACTAGCGCGTACAATGAGCAGTTCTTC. This translates into CAWSTSAYNEQFF. The V call is TRBV30, the J call TRBJ2-1; 7 positions agree with TRBD2. CDR1 and CDR2 from the germline V gene are GTSNPN and SVGIG (reference sequence). The V segment lost 2 bases and the J segment 4 bases; nucleotides outside the gene matches: 2. The length of the CDR3 is 13 residues.